This entry lists 30 T cell receptor beta chains sequenced from one sample in a study of cytomegalovirus exposure and HLA in healthy donors. The PCR had 60 Vbeta and 13 Jbeta primers. The protocol was immunoSEQ multiplex PCR, while the TCRdb copy is restricted to in-frame clones and leaves out a portion. The repertoire includes approximately 200,000 clones, around 85% of them detected once, and 0.22% sits in the top ten. The sample consisted of PBMCs. All receptors come from a girl aged 2 to 9 in good health and CMV-seronegative.

The genes are TRBV2 and TRBJ2-1, with D unclear. Germline V CDR1 and CDR2: SNHLY, FYNNEI. The V and J ends lost 0 bases and 5 bases respectively, with 11 bases between them. The CDR3 runs to 15 residues. The DNA for the CDR3 is TGTGCCAGCAGTGAAGCAGCCATTACCCACAATGAGCAGTTCTTC. It encodes CASSEAAITHNEQFF.

The chain recombines TRBV30 with TRBJ2-5; 9 nucleotides line up with TRBD1. The J call may be incorrect, as the DNA end agrees better with TRBJ2-7. Germline CDR1 and CDR2: GTSNPN and SVGIG (reference sequence). The CDR3 sequence is 15 residues long. The CDR3 bases are TGTGCCTGGAGTGTACTGGGACAGGGTTCCTACGAGCAGTACTTC. Its protein product is CAWSVLGQGSYEQYF.

The V gene is TRBV4-2, the J gene TRBJ2-1; 8 nucleotides align to TRBD2. Germline CDR1 and CDR2: LGHNA and YNFKEQ. The CDR3 spans 16 residues. Trimming took 0 bases from V and 11 from J; bases not matched to a gene: 12. For the CDR3, the DNA is TGTGCCAGCAGCCAAGAGGCGGGGGGCCCAGGTTTAAAGCAGTTCTTC. Its translation: CASSQEAGGPGLKQFF.

The J gene is TRBJ1-2, the V gene TRBV19, with D perhaps TRBD1 (6 bases). V was trimmed by 6 bases and J by 4 bases, leaving 18 bases between them. The CDR3 consists of 15 residues. Germline CDR1 and CDR2: LNHDA and SQIVND (reference sequence). The CDR3 DNA reads as TGTGCCAGTAGGGACCCGGGACACAGTACCTATGGCTACACCTTC. This translates into CASRDPGHSTYGYTF. Complete variable domain (other parts from reference TRBV19 and TRBJ1-2): DGGITQSPKYLFRKEGQNVTLSCEQNLNHDAMYWYRQDPGQGLRLIYYSQIVNDFQKGDIAEGYSVSREKKESFPLTVTSAQKNPTAFYLCASRDPGHSTYGYTFGSGTRLTVV.

J is TRBJ2-7 and V is TRBV5-1; 11 positions match TRBD2. CDR3 length: 17 amino acids. V lost 0 bases to trimming and J lost 0 bases; unmatched junction nucleotides: 5. Per the germline V gene, CDR1 is SGHRS and CDR2 is YFSETQ. This CDR3 is CASSLGALAGGSYEQYF. The CDR3 DNA sequence: TGCGCCAGCAGCTTGGGGGCCCTAGCGGGAGGCTCCTACGAGCAGTACTTC.

The chain recombines TRBV19 with TRBJ2-7; maybe TRBD1 (5 bases). V lost 5 bases and J 3 bases, leaving 8 bases between the germline ends. Per the germline V gene, CDR1 is LNHDA and CDR2 is SQIVND (reference sequence). This CDR3 is 12 amino acids long. The CDR3 sequence is CASSDRGYEQYF. In DNA form, the CDR3 reads TGTGCCAGTAGTGACAGAGGCTACGAGCAGTACTTC.

The CDR3 is CSVTGDNYGYTF. The CDR3 coding sequence is TGCAGCGTAACAGGGGATAACTATGGCTACACCTTC. The V and J genes are TRBV29-1 and TRBJ1-2; 7 bases align to TRBD1. Looked up from germline, CDR1 is SQVTM and CDR2 is ANQGSEA. This CDR3 comprises 12 residues. The ends lost 6 bases at V and 1 base at J; junction bases unmatched: 2.

The gene calls are TRBV10-1 and TRBJ2-3; 10 bases agree with TRBD1. Losses at the gene ends were 1 base for V and 0 bases for J; bases not matched to a gene: 10. The germline V gene has CDR1 WNHNN and CDR2 SYGVQD (reference sequence). The CDR3 is 19 residues long. DNA of the CDR3: TGCGCCAGCAGTGAGTTCGGGACAGGGGCCGAACTCAGCACAGATACGCAGTATTTT. This translates into CASSEFGTGAELSTDTQYF.

The chain combines TRBV25-1 with TRBJ1-1; possibly TRBD1 for D (5 bases). This CDR3 has 14 amino acids. Per germline, CDR1 MGHDK and CDR2 SYGVNS. Trimming stripped 3 bases from V and 5 bases from J, with 13 bases between. The CDR3: CASSEAGRLTEAFF. CDR3 bases: TGTGCCAGCAGTGAGGCAGGGAGGTTGACTGAAGCTTTCTTT. Full variable domain (missing parts from reference TRBV25-1 and TRBJ1-1): EADIYQTPRYLVIGTGKKITLECSQTMGHDKMYWYQQDPGMELHLIHYSYGVNSTEKGDLSSESTVSRIRTEHFPLTLESARPSHTSQYLCASSEAGRLTEAFFGQGTRLTVV.

This clone was seen a few times. The CDR3, as DNA: TGTGCCAGCAGCTTCGGAGAGACCCAGTACTTC. This encodes CASSFGETQYF. This sequence joins TRBV7-7 and TRBJ2-5; D unresolved. Between the trimmed V and J ends, which lost 3 bases and 4 bases, there was a span of 3 bases. The germline gives CDR1 SSHAT, CDR2 FNYEAQ (reference sequence). There are 11 residues in the CDR3.

The chain recombines TRBV4-1 with TRBJ1-1, with TRBD1 matching over 9 bases. The CDR3 contains 16 residues. Unmatched junction bases numbered 9, after V lost 4 bases and J lost 3 bases. Germline-derived CDR1 and CDR2 are MGHRA and YSYEKL. CDR3 sequence reads: CASSRPADRGYTEAFF. Written as DNA, the CDR3 is TGCGCCAGCAGCCGCCCGGCTGACAGGGGGTACACTGAAGCTTTCTTT.

This chain joins TRBV9 and TRBJ2-3; TRBD2 is a possible D gene (5 bases). CDR3 length: 16 amino acids. With 4 bases removed from V and 2 bases from J, the gap between germline ends came to 17 bases. Germline CDR1 is SGDLS and CDR2 is YYNGEE. CDR3 amino acids: CASSSSWTALTDTQYF. The CDR3 nucleotides read TGTGCCAGCAGCTCGAGCTGGACTGCCCTCACAGATACGCAGTATTTT.

The rearrangement links TRBV7-9 to TRBJ2-1; 7 bases are shared with TRBD2. The CDR3 runs to 18 residues. Germline-derived CDR1 and CDR2 are SEHNR and FQNEAQ (reference sequence). V was clipped by 4 bases and J by 3 bases; unmatched bases: 15. CDR3 loop: CASSSLSVGDYNYNEQFF. The CDR3 region has the DNA TGTGCCAGCAGCTCTCTTAGTGTGGGGGACTATAACTACAATGAGCAGTTCTTC.

This chain uses TRBV29-1 with TRBJ2-1, with 14 bases matching TRBD2. From germline, CDR1 is SQVTM and CDR2 ANQGSEA. J lost 15 bases, V lost 3 bases, and 7 bases had no gene match. The CDR3 runs to 13 residues. The CDR3 loop reads CSVEGLAGARAFF. In DNA, the CDR3 is TGCAGCGTTGAGGGACTAGCGGGAGCGAGGGCGTTCTTC.

This clone was seen only a few times. V gene TRBV19 combines with J gene TRBJ1-5; tentatively, D is TRBD1 (6 bases). The germline V and J ends were trimmed by 3 bases and 3 bases, with 12 bases remaining between them. This CDR3 has 15 amino acids. Germline V gene sequence: CDR1 LNHDA, CDR2 SQIVND (reference sequence). This chain's CDR3 is CASSIMDSFNQPQHF. Here the CDR3 DNA reads TGTGCCAGTAGTATTATGGACAGCTTCAATCAGCCCCAGCATTTT.

The chain carries TRBV5-4 and TRBJ2-1; 8 positions agree with TRBD1. The CDR3 covers 15 residues. V lost 5 bases and J lost 4; bases outside the gene matches: 8. Germline values: CDR1 SGHNT, CDR2 YYREEE (reference sequence). The CDR3 sequence is CASRTDRGLYNEQFF. The CDR3 DNA reads as TGTGCCAGCAGGACAGACAGGGGTCTGTACAATGAGCAGTTCTTC.

This sequence joins TRBV5-1 and TRBJ1-1; D ambiguous. This CDR3 has 15 residues. Trimming took off 4 bases at V and 4 bases at J, with 17 bases between the two ends. Looked up from germline, CDR1 is SGHRS and CDR2 is YFSETQ. For the CDR3, the DNA is TGCGCCAGCAGCCCGGCTATGGCTAGTAGCACTGAAGCTTTCTTT. Translating gives CASSPAMASSTEAFF. Full variable domain (rest looked up from reference TRBV5-1 and TRBJ1-1): KAGVTQTPRYLIKTRGQQVTLSCSPISGHRSVSWYQQTPGQGLQFLFEYFSETQRNKGNFPGRFSGRQFSNSRSEMNVSTLELGDSALYLCASSPAMASSTEAFFGQGTRLTVV.

This clone came up once. The V and J genes are TRBV23-1 and TRBJ1-1; tentatively, D is TRBD1 (6 bases). TRBV23-1 is an ORF for which the function is uncertain. The V end was cut by 8 bases, the J end by 1 base, with 14 bases between. The CDR3 consists of 14 residues. The CDR3 DNA reads TGCGCCAGCGGGGGGGCAGGGACGAACACTGAAGCTTTCTTT. Protein product: CASGGAGTNTEAFF.

The chain carries TRBV4-1 and TRBJ2-1; 11 positions match TRBD2. Germline V CDR1 and CDR2: MGHRA, YSYEKL. J lost 5 bases, V lost 1 base, and 13 bases had no gene match. The CDR3 totals 19 residues. CDR3 region: CASSQAIVLAGGLNNEQFF. The CDR3 DNA sequence: TGCGCCAGCAGCCAAGCTATCGTCCTAGCGGGGGGCCTAAACAATGAGCAGTTCTTC.

The rearrangement joins TRBV27 to TRBJ1-1; TRBD1 matches at 7 bases. The CDR3 length is 15 residues. Germline CDR1 and CDR2: MNHEY and SMNVEV (reference sequence). V lost 5 bases, J lost 3 bases, and 9 bases stayed unmatched. The CDR3 DNA follows: TGTGCCAGCAGTCCCACAGGGGTCCCACACACTGAAGCTTTCTTT. Translating it yields CASSPTGVPHTEAFF.

The J gene is TRBJ1-5, the V gene TRBV10-3; D unclear. Trimming pared 2 bases from V and 6 bases from J, leaving 17 bases between. Germline V gives CDR1 ENHRY, CDR2 SYGVKD. The CDR3 runs to 16 residues. CDR3 sequence: CAISEGYERTGQPQHF. As DNA, the CDR3 is TGTGCCATCAGTGAGGGTTATGAAAGAACGGGTCAGCCCCAGCATTTT.

The rearrangement joins TRBV5-6 to TRBJ1-2; D might be TRBD1 (6 bases). This CDR3 spans 13 amino acids. V was pared by 4 bases and J by 1 base, with 8 bases between. Germline V gene data show CDR1 as SGHDT and CDR2 as YYEEEE. For the CDR3, the DNA is TGTGCCAGCAGCCTCAGGGGTAACTATGGCTACACCTTC. Residues: CASSLRGNYGYTF.

The chain combines TRBV20-1 with TRBJ1-2; D gene uncertain. Germline V CDR1 and CDR2: DFQATT, SNEGSKA (reference sequence). V was clipped by 1 base and J by 6 bases, with 3 bases between them. The CDR3 runs to 10 residues. The DNA for the CDR3 is TGCAGTGCTAGAGCAGATGGCTACACCTTC. Its translation: CSARADGYTF.

This clone was detected once. The chain uses TRBV6-1 and TRBJ1-2, with no clear D. This CDR3 comprises 16 residues. Germline CDR1 reads MNHNS; CDR2 reads SASEGT. V was pared by 3 bases and J by 2 bases, with 16 bases between. The CDR3 DNA follows: TGTGCCAGCAGTGAGGCAGGCGAGGAGGCAAACTATGGCTACACCTTC. It specifies CASSEAGEEANYGYTF.

V gene TRBV10-3 combines with J gene TRBJ1-2; 12 nucleotides agree with TRBD1. The CDR3 length is 15 residues. After removal of 2 bases from V and 8 bases from J, the junction contained 6 bases not matched to a gene. From germline, CDR1 is ENHRY and CDR2 SYGVKD. CDR3 DNA: TGTGCCATCAGTGAGACGGGACAGGGGGCGTGGGGCTACACCTTC. This gives the protein CAISETGQGAWGYTF.

This chain uses TRBV10-1 with TRBJ2-7; D is perhaps TRBD2 (6 bases). V was trimmed by 0 bases and J by 2 bases, leaving 14 bases between them. CDR3 size: 16 residues. The germline CDR1 and CDR2 sequences are WNHNN and SYGVQD (reference sequence). The CDR3 nucleotides are TGCGCCAGCAGTGAGTCGGGCGGGGCGCGAACCTACGAGCAGTACTTC. Translation gives CASSESGGARTYEQYF.

This chain joins TRBV5-4 and TRBJ2-3; TRBD2 matches 10 bases. V lost 1 base and J lost 9; bases outside the gene matches: 8. The germline V gene encodes CDR1 SGHNT and CDR2 YYREEE (reference sequence). There are 15 residues in the CDR3. Here the CDR3 reads CASSLSGGARGTQYF. The CDR3 DNA follows: TGTGCCAGCAGCTTGAGCGGGGGGGCAAGGGGGACGCAGTATTTT.

The chain combines TRBV7-5 with TRBJ1-2. TRBV7-5 is termed a pseudogene. CDR3 length: 14 amino acids. The chain's CDR3 is CARSSHRGYYGYTF. For the CDR3, the DNA is TGTGCCAGAAGCTCACACCGGGGGTACTATGGCTACACCTTC.

This chain connects TRBV6-6 to TRBJ2-1; 7 positions match TRBD2. CDR3 length equals 15 residues. The trim removed 3 bases at V and 5 bases at J, leaving 7 bases unmatched. Germline loops: CDR1 MNHNY, CDR2 SVGAGI (reference sequence). The CDR3 spells CASSYTGTIDNEQFF. The CDR3 DNA sequence: TGTGCCAGCAGTTATACCGGGACTATCGACAATGAGCAGTTCTTC.

The chain carries TRBV30 and TRBJ2-1; 10 positions agree with TRBD2. Germline assignment: CDR1 GTSNPN and CDR2 SVGIG (reference sequence). V was clipped by 4 bases and J by 4 bases; unmatched bases: 1. This CDR3 is 13 amino acids long. CDR3 sequence reads: CAWTLAGYNEQFF. The CDR3 coding sequence is TGTGCCTGGACACTAGCGGGATACAATGAGCAGTTCTTC.